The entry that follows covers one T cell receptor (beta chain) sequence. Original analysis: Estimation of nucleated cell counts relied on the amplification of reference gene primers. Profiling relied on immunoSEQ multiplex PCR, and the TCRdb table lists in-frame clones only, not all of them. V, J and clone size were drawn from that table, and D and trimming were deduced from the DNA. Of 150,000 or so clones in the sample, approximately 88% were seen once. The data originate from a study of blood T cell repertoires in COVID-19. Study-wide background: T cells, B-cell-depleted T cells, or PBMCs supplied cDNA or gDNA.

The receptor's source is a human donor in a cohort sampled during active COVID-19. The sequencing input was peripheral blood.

CDR3 nucleotides: TGTGCCAGTAGTTTGGGACAGGGACTGGGTCGCGGGGCCAACGTCCTGACTTTC. Translated, it gives CASSLGQGLGRGANVLTF. The genes are TRBV19 and TRBJ2-6, with 9 bases aligning to TRBD1. J was trimmed by 4 bases and V by 5 bases; bases with no gene match: 12. Germline CDR1 LNHDA, CDR2 SQIVND (reference sequence). This CDR3 has 18 residues.